This T cell receptor (beta chain) was identified during a study of blood T cell repertoires in COVID-19. About the research overall: Donors in the United States, Italy and Spain gave samples during acute or convalescent COVID-19. Sample material is recorded as cDNA or gDNA derived from T cells, B-cell-depleted T cells, or PBMCs.

How the authors handled the data: Reference gene primers were amplified, and this amplification served to estimate nucleated cell counts. The method was immunoSEQ multiplex PCR; TCRdb's version includes in-frame clones alone and lacks a portion of them. V and J calls and clone size are given by that table; D and trimming were obtained from the DNA. The sample consists of about 240,000 clones, around 83% of them appearing once. Germline V gene sequence: CDR1 KGHSH, CDR2 LQKENI. CDR3 length equals 16 residues. The germline V and J ends were trimmed by 9 bases and 0 bases, with 18 bases remaining between them.

This TCR came from a woman older than 75 with acute or convalescent COVID-19. The chain joins TRBV18 to TRBJ2-4, with D uncertain. Sequenced input: peripheral blood. CDR3 sequence: CASRLSTAVAKNIQYF. DNA for the CDR3: TGTGCCAGTCGACTCTCCACCGCGGTAGCCAAAAACATTCAGTACTTC.